Here is one T cell receptor (beta chain) with its context. This specimen comes from a study of blood T cell repertoires in COVID-19. Study in general: The United States, Italy and Spain supplied acute and convalescent COVID-19 samples.

Trimming took 3 bases from V and 3 from J; bases not matched to a gene: 6. In germline, CDR1 is MGHRA, CDR2 YSYEKL. CDR3 length equals 15 residues. Sequencing used immunoSEQ multiplex PCR; TCRdb keeps in-frame clones, though not all of them. This sample has 150,000 to 200,000 clones, with around 90% found just once. The receptor comes from a man aged 45-60 years with acute or convalescent COVID-19. V usage is TRBV4-1 and J usage is TRBJ2-7, with 9 bases aligning to TRBD1. Sequencing was carried out using peripheral blood. DNA of the CDR3: TGCGCCAGCAGCCAGCCCACAGGGGGCGGCTACGAGCAGTACTTC. It is translated as CASSQPTGGGYEQYF.